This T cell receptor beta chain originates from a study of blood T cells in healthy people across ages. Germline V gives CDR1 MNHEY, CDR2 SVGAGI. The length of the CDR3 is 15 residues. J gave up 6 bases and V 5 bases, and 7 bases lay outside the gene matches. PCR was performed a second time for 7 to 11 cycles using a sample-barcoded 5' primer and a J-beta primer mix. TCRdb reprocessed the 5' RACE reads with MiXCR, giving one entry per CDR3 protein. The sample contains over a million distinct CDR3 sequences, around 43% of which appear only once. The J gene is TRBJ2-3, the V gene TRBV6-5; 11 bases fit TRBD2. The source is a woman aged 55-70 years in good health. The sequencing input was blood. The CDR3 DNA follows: TGTGCCAGCAGTCGACAACTAGCGGGAGCGGATACGCAGTATTTT. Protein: CASSRQLAGADTQYF.